This entry describes one TCR beta chain. The target antigen is unknown. After isolation, RNA underwent reverse transcription to generate cDNA as the sequencing template. The protocol was immunoSEQ multiplex PCR, while the TCRdb copy is restricted to in-frame clones and leaves out a portion. The sample carries around 100,000 clones, 41% recorded once. The sample is drawn from a study of CD8+ T cells in alopecia areata. About the study: Twice a day, 5 to 10 mg of oral tofacitinib was administered to treated patients. Study-wide results and caveats: It was lesional scalp, especially alopecia totalis/universalis, that showed higher clonality than normal scalp.

From germline, CDR1 is SNHLY and CDR2 FYNNEI. V lost 6 bases and J lost 4, with 7 bases in between. This CDR3 comprises 11 residues. Sample: CD4+ T cells sorted from blood. The sequence came from a human donor with alopecia areata. The chain employs TRBV2 and TRBJ2-7; D remains unclear. CDR3 loop: CASSPIYEQYF. The CDR3 region has the DNA TGTGCCAGCAGCCCCATTTACGAGCAGTACTTC.